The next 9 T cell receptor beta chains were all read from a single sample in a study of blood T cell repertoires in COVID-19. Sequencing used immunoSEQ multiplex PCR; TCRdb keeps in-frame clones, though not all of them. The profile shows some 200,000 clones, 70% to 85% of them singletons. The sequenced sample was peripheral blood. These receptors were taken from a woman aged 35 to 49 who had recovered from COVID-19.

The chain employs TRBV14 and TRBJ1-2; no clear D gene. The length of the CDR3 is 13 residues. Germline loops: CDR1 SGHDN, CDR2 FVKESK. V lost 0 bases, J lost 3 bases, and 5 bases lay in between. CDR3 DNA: TGTGCCAGCAGCCAAGACTTCGACTATGGCTACACCTTC. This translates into CASSQDFDYGYTF. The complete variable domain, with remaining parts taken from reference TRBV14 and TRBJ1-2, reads EAGVTQFPSHSVIEKGQTVTLRCDPISGHDNLYWYRRVMGKEIKFLLHFVKESKQDESGMPNNRFLAERTGGTYSTLKVQPAELEDSGVYFCASSQDFDYGYTFGSGTRLTVV.

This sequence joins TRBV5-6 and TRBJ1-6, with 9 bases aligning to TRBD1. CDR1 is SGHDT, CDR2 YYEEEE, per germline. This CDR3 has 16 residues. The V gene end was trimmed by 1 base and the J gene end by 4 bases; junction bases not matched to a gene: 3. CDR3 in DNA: TGTGCCAGCAGCTTGTTCGGACAGGGGTATAATTCACCCCTCCACTTT. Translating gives CASSLFGQGYNSPLHF.

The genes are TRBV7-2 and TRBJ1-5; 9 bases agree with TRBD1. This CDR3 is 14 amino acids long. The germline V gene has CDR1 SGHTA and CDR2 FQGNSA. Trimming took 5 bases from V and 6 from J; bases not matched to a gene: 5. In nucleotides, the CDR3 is TGTGCCAGCAGCAATGGACAGGGGAGTCAGCCCCAGCATTTT. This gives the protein CASSNGQGSQPQHF.

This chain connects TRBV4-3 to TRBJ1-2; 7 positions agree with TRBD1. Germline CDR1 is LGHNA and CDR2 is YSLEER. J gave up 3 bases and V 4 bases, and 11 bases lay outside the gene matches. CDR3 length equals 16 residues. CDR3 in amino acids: CASSPQVDRVDYGYTF. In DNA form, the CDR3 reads TGCGCCAGCAGCCCCCAGGTTGACAGGGTGGACTATGGCTACACCTTC.

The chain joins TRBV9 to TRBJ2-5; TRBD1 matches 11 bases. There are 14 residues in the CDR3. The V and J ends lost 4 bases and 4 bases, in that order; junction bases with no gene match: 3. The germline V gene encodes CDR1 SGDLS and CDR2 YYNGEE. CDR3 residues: CASSLGQGAETQYF. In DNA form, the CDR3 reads TGTGCCAGCAGCCTCGGACAGGGGGCAGAGACCCAGTACTTC. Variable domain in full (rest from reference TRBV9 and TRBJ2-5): DSGVTQTPKHLITATGQRVTLRCSPRSGDLSVYWYQQSLDQGLQFLIQYYNGEERAKGNILERFSAQQFPDLHSELNLSSLELGDSALYFCASSLGQGAETQYFGPGTRLLVL.

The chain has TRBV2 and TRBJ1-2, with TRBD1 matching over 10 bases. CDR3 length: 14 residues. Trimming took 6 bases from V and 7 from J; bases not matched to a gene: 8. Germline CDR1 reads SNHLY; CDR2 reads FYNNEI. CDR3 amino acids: CASRETGTGVGYTF. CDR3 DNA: TGTGCCAGCAGGGAAACCGGGACAGGGGTTGGCTACACCTTC.

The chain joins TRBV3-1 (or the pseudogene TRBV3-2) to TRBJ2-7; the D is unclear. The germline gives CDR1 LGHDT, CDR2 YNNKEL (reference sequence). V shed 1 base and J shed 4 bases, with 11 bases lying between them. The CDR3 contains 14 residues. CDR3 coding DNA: TGTGCCAGCAGCCAAGGTGTAGGCAGGTACGAGCAGTACTTC. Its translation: CASSQGVGRYEQYF.

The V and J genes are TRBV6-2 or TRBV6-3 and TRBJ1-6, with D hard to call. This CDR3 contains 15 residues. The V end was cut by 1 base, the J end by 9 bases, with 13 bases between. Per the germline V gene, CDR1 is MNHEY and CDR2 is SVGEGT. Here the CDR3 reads CASSYLRAGASPLHF. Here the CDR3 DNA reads TGTGCCAGCAGTTACTTGCGGGCTGGAGCTTCACCCCTCCACTTT.

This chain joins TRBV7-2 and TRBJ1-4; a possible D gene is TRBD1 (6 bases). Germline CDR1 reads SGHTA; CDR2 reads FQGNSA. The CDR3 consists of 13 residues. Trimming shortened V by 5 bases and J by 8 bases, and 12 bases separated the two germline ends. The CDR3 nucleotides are TGTGCCAGCAGCGACAGGTTTGGGGAAAAACTGTTTTTT. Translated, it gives CASSDRFGEKLFF.